This T cell receptor beta chain was captured in a study of response to subunit inactivated influenza vaccine. Study-level findings and limits: Few additional T cells are recruited per seasonal influenza vaccination, authors suggested.

A note on this clonotype: The antigen remains undetermined.

Trimming shortened V by 5 bases and J by 0 bases, and 12 bases separated the two germline ends. Per the germline V gene, CDR1 is SGHAT and CDR2 is FQNNGV. This CDR3 is built from 15 residues. A single record per CDR3 protein comes from TCRdb applying MiXCR to the RT-PCR reads. The sample consists of over 800,000 distinct CDR3 sequences, around 20% of them appearing once. The rearrangement links TRBV11-2 to TRBJ2-3; D remains ambiguous. The sequence derives from a man aged 50-59 years who received an inactivated influenza vaccine. Sequences were derived from PBMCs from blood, sampled 5 days after vaccination. This CDR3 is CASSRKSFSTDTQYF. In nucleotides, the CDR3 is TGTGCCAGCAGCCGGAAGAGCTTTAGCACAGATACGCAGTATTTT.